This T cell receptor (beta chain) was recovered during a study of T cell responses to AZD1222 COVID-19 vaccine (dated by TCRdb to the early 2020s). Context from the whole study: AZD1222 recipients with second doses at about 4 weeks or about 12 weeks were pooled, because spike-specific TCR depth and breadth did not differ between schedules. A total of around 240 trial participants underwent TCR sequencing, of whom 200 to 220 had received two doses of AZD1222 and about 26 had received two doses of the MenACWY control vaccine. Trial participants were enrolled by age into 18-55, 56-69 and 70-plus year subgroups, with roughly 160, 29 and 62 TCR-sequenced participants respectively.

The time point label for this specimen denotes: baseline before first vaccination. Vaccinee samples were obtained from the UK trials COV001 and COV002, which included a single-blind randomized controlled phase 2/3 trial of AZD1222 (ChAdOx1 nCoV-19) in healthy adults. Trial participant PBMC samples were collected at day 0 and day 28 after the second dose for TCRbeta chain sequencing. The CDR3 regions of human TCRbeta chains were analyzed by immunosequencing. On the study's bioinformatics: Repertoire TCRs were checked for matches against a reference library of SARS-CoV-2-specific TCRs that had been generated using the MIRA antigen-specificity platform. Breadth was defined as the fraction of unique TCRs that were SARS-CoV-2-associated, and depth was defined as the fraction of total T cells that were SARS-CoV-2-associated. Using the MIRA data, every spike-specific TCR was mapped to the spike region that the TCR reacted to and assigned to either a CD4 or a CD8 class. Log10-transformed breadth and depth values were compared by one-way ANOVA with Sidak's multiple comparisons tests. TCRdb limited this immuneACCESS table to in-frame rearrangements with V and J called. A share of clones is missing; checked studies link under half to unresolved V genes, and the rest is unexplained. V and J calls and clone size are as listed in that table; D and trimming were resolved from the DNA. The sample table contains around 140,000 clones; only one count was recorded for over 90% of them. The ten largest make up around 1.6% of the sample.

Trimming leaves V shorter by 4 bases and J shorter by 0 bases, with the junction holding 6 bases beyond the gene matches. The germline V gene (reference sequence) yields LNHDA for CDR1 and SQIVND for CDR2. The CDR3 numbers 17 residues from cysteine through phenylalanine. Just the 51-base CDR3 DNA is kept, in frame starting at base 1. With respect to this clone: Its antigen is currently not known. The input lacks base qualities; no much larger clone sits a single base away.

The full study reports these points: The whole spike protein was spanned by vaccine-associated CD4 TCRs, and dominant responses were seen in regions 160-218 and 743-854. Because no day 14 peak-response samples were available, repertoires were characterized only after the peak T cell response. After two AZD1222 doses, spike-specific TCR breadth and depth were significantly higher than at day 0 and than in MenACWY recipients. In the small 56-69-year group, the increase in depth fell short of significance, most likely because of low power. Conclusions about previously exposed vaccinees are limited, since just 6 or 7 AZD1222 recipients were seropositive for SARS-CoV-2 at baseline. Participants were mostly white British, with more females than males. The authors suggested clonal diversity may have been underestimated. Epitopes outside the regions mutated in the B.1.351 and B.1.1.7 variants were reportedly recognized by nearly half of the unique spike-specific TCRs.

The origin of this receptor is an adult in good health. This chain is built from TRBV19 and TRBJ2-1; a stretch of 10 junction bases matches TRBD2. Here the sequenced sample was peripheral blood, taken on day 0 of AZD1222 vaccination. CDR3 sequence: CASSTGLAVTSYNEQFF. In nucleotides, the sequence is TGTGCCAGTAGTACCGGACTAGCGGTTACCTCCTACAATGAGCAGTTCTTC.